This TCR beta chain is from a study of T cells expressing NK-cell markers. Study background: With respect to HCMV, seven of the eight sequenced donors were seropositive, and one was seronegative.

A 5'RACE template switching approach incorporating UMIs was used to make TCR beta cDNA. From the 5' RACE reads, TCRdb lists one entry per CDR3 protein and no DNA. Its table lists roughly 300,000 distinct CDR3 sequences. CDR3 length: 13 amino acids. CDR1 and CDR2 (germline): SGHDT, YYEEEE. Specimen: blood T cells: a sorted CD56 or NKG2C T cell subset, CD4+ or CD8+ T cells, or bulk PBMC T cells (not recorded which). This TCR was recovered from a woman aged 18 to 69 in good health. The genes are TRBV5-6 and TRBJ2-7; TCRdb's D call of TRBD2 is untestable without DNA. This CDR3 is CASSLEGKYEQYF.